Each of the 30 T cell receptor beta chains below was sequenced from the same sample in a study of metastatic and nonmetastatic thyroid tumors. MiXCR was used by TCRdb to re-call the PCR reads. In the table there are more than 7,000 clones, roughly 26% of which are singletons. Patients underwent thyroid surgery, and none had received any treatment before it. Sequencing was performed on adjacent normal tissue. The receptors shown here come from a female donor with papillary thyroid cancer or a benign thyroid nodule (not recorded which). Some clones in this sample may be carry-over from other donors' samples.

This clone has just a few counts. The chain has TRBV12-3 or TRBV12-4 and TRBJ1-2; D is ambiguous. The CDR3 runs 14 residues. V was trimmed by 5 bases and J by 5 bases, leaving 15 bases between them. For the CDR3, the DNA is TGTGCCAGCAGTGCAGCAGCGCGTAATTATGGCTACACCTTC. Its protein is CASSAAARNYGYTF.

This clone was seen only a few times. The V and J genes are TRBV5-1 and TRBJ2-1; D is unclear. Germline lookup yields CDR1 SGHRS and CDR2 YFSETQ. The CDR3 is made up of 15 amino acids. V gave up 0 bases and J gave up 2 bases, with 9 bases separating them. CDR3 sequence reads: CASSLAGSTYNEQFF. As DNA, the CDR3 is TGCGCCAGCAGCTTGGCGGGCAGTACCTACAATGAGCAGTTCTTC. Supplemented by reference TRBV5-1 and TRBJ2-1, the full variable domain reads KAGVTQTPRYLIKTRGQQVTLSCSPISGHRSVSWYQQTPGQGLQFLFEYFSETQRNKGNFPGRFSGRQFSNSRSEMNVSTLELGDSALYLCASSLAGSTYNEQFFGPGTRLTVL.

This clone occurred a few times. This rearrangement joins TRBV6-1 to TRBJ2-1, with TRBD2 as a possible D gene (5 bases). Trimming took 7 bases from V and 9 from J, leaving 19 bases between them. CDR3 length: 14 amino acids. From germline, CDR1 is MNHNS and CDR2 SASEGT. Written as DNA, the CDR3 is TGTGCCAGCATGGGCGTCCCGGCACGGGGTGAGCAGTTCTTC. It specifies CASMGVPARGEQFF.

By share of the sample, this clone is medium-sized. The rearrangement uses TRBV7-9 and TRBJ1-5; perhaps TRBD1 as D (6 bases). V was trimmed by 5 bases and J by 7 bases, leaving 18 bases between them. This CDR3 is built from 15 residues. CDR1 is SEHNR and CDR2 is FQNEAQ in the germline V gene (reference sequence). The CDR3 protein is CASSDYTGSEQPQHF. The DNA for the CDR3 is TGTGCCAGCAGCGATTATACAGGGTCGGAACAGCCCCAGCATTTT.

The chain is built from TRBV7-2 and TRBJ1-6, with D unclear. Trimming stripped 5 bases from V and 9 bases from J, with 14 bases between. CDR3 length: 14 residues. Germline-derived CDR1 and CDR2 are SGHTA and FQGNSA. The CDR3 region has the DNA TGTGCCAGCAGCCCACAGCGGGATAGTTCACCCCTCCACTTT. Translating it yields CASSPQRDSSPLHF.

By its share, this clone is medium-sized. The CDR3 sequence is CASRRYGTQYEQYF. For the CDR3, the DNA is TGTGCCAGCAGAAGGTACGGGACGCAATACGAGCAGTACTTC. V is TRBV6-1 and J is TRBJ2-7; TRBD1 or TRBD2 may be the D gene (5 bases each). CDR1 MNHNS and CDR2 SASEGT come from the germline V gene. The CDR3 is made up of 14 amino acids. The ends were cut back, 6 bases at V and 4 bases at J, with 16 bases in the middle.

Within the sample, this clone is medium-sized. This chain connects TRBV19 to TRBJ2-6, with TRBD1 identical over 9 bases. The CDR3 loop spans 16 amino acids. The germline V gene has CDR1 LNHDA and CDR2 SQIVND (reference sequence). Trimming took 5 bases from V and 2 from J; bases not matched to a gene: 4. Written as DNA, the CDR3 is TGTGCCAGTAGTTCACAGGGGGCGCCTGGGGCCAACGTCCTGACTTTC. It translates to CASSSQGAPGANVLTF. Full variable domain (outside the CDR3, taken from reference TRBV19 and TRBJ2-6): DGGITQSPKYLFRKEGQNVTLSCEQNLNHDAMYWYRQDPGQGLRLIYYSQIVNDFQKGDIAEGYSVSREKKESFPLTVTSAQKNPTAFYLCASSSQGAPGANVLTFGAGSRLTVL.

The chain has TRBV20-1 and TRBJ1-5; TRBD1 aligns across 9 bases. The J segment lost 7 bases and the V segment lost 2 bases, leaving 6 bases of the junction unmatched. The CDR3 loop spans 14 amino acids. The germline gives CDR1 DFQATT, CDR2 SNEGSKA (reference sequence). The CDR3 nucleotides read TGCAGTGCTAGACGCACAGGGGGCAGACAGCCCCAGCATTTT. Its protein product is CSARRTGGRQPQHF.

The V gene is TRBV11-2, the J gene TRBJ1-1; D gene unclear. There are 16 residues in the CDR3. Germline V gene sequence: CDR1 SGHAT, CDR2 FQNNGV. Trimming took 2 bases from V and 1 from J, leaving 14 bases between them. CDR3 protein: CASSLYRGTGNTEAFF. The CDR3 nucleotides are TGTGCCAGCAGCTTATATCGGGGAACGGGGAACACTGAAGCTTTCTTT.

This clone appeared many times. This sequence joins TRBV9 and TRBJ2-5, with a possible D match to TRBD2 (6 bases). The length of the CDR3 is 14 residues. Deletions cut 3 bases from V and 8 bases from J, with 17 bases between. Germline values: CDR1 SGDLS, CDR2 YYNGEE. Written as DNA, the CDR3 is TGTGCCAGCAGCGGAGGACTATTGGGGGGAACCCAGTACTTC. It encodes CASSGGLLGGTQYF. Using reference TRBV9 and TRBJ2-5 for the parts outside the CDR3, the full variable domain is DSGVTQTPKHLITATGQRVTLRCSPRSGDLSVYWYQQSLDQGLQFLIQYYNGEERAKGNILERFSAQQFPDLHSELNLSSLELGDSALYFCASSGGLLGGTQYFGPGTRLLVL.

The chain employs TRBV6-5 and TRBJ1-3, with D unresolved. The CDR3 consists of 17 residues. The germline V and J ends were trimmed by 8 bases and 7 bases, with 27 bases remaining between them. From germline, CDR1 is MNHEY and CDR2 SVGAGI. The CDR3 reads CASCYSGLSITRNTIYF. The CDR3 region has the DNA TGTGCCAGCTGCTACTCGGGCCTCTCCATAACACGGAACACCATATATTTT.

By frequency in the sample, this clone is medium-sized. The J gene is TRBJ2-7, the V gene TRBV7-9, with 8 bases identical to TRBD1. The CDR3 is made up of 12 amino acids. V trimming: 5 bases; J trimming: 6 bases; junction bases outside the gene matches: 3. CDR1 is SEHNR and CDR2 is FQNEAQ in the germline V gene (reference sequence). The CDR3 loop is CASSQTGAEQYF. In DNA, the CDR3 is TGTGCCAGCAGCCAGACAGGGGCCGAGCAGTACTTC.

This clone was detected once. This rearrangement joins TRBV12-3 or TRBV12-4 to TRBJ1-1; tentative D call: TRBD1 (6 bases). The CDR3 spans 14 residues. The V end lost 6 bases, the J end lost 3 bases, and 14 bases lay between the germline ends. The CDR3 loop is CASSPTGMHTEAFF. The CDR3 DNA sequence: TGTGCCAGCAGCCCGACAGGTATGCACACTGAAGCTTTCTTT.

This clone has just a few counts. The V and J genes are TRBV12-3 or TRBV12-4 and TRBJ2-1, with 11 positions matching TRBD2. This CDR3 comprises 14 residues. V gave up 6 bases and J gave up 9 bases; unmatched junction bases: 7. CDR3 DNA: TGTGCCAGCAGCTATAGCGGGGGGGTCTCTGAGCAGTTCTTC. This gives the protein CASSYSGGVSEQFF.

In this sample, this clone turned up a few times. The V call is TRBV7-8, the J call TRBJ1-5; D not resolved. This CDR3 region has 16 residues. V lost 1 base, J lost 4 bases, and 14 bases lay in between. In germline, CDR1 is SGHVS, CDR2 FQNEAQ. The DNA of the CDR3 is TGTGCCAGCAGCTTAGTAGGGAGAGGGCAAAATCAGCCCCAGCATTTT. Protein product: CASSLVGRGQNQPQHF.

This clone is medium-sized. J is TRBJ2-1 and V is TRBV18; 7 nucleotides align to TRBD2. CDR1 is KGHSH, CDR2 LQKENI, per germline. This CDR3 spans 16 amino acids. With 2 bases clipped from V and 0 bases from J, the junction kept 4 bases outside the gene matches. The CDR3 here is CASSPERGSSYNEQFF. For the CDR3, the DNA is TGTGCCAGCTCACCAGAGCGGGGCAGCTCCTACAATGAGCAGTTCTTC.

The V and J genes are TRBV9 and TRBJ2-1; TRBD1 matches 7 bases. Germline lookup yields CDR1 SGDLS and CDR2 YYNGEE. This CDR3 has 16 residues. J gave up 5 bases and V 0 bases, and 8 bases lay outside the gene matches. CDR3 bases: TGTGCCAGCAGCGTAGCCCCGGGACAGTCCCACAATGAGCAGTTCTTC. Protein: CASSVAPGQSHNEQFF. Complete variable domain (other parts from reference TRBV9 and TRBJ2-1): DSGVTQTPKHLITATGQRVTLRCSPRSGDLSVYWYQQSLDQGLQFLIQYYNGEERAKGNILERFSAQQFPDLHSELNLSSLELGDSALYFCASSVAPGQSHNEQFFGPGTRLTVL.

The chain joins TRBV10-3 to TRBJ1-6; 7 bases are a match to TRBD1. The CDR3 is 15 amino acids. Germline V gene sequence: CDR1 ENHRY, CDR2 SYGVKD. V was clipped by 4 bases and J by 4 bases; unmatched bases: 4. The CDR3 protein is CAISAGTAYNSPLHF. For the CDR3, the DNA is TGTGCCATCAGTGCTGGGACAGCTTATAATTCACCCCTCCACTTT.

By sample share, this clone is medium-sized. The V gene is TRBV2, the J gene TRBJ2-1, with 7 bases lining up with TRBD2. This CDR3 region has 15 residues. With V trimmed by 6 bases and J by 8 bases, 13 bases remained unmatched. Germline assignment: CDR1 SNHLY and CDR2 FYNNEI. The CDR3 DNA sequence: TGTGCCAGCAGGGGAACCGGACGGGGGGTGGATGAGCAGTTCTTC. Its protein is CASRGTGRGVDEQFF.

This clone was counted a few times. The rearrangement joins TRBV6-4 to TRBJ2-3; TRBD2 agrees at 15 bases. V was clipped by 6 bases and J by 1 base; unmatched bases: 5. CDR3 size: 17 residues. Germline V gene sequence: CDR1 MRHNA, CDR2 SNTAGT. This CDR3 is CASSGLAGGRGTDTQYF. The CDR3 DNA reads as TGTGCCAGCAGCGGACTAGCGGGGGGGCGGGGCACAGATACGCAGTATTTT.

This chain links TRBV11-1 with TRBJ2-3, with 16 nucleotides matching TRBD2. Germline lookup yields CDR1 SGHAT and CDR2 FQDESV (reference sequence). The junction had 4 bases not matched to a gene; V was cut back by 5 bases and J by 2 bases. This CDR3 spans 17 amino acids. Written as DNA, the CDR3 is TGTGCCAGCAGCCTGGGACTAGCGGGAGGGCCCACAGATACGCAGTATTTT. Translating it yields CASSLGLAGGPTDTQYF. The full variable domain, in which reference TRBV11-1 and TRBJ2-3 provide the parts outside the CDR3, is EAEVAQSPRYKITEKSQAVAFWCDPISGHATLYWYRQILGQGPELLVQFQDESVVDDSQLPKDRFSAERLKGVDSTLKIQPAELGDSAMYLCASSLGLAGGPTDTQYFGPGTRLTVL.

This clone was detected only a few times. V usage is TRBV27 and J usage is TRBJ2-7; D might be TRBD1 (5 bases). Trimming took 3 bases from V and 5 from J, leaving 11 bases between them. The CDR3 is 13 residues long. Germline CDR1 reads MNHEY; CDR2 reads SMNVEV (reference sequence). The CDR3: CASSFPGIHEQYF. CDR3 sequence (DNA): TGTGCCAGCAGTTTCCCAGGGATCCACGAGCAGTACTTC.

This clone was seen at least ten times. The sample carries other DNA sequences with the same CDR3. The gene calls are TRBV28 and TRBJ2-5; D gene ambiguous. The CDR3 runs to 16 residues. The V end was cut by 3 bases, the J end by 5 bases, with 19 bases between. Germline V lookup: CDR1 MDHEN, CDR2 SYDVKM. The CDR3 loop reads CASSLHTRASEETQYF. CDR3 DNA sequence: TGTGCCAGCAGTTTGCACACCCGTGCCTCCGAGGAGACCCAGTACTTC.

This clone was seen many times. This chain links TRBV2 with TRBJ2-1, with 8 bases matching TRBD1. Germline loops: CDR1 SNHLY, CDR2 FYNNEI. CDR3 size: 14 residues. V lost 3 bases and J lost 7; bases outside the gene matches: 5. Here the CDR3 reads CASSDTGGKNEQFF. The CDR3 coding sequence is TGTGCCAGCAGTGACACAGGGGGAAAGAATGAGCAGTTCTTC.

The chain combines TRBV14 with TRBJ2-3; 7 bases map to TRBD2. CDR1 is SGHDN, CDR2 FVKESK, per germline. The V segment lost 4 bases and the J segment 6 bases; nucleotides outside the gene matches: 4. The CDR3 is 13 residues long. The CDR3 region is CASSLLSGDTQYF. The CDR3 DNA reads TGTGCCAGCAGCCTTCTTAGCGGGGATACGCAGTATTTT.

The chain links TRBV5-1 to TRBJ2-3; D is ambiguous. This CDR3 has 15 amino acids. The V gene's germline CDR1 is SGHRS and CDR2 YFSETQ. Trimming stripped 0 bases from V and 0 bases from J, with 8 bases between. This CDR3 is CASSLGGESTDTQYF. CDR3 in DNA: TGCGCCAGCAGCTTGGGCGGAGAGAGCACAGATACGCAGTATTTT.

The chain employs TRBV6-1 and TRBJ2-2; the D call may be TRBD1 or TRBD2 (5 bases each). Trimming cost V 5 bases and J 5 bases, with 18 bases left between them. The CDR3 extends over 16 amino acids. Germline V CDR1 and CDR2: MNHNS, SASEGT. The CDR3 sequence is CASSRSPGTGTGELFF. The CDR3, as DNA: TGTGCCAGCAGTCGAAGTCCCGGGACGGGGACCGGGGAGCTGTTTTTT.

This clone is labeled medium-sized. DNA for the CDR3: TGTGCCAGCAGTGACGGGACTTCGAACACCGGGGAGCTGTTTTTT. It translates to CASSDGTSNTGELFF. The rearrangement joins TRBV6-1 to TRBJ2-2, with D possibly being TRBD2 (6 bases). The CDR3 loop spans 15 amino acids. Per the germline V gene, CDR1 is MNHNS and CDR2 is SASEGT. V dropped 3 bases and J dropped 0 bases, with 8 bases sitting between them.

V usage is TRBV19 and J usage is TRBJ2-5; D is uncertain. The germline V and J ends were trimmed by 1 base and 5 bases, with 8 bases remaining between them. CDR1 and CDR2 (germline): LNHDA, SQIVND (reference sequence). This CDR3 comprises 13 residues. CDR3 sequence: CASSIGVGETQYF. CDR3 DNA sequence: TGTGCCAGTAGTATAGGGGTTGGGGAGACCCAGTACTTC.

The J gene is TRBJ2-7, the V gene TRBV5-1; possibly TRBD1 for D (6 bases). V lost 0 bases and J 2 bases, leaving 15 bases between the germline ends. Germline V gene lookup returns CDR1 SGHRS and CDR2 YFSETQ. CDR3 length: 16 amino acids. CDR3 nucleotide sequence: TGCGCCAGCAGCTTGGCGGGACGGACAGATGCCTACGAGCAGTACTTC. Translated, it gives CASSLAGRTDAYEQYF.